This T cell receptor (beta chain) was found in a study of blood T cell repertoires in COVID-19. As for the study in general: Whether acute or convalescent, the COVID-19 samples came from the United States, Italy and Spain. From T cells, B-cell-depleted T cells, or PBMCs came the material, which was cDNA or gDNA.

Per the authors' pipeline: Nucleated cell counts were estimated from reference gene primer amplification. Clones were read by immunoSEQ multiplex PCR, and TCRdb kept only the in-frame ones, dropping some. V and J calls and clone size follow that table, whereas D and trimming were derived from the DNA. There are more than 110,000 clones in the sample; 65% to 80% occur only once, and around 13% lies in the top ten. This clone was found a few times. The CDR3 covers 18 residues. V lost 4 bases to trimming and J lost 0 bases; unmatched junction nucleotides: 11. From germline, CDR1 is SGHDT and CDR2 YYEEEE.

This TCR came from a man at least 80 years old with acute or convalescent COVID-19. The chain has TRBV5-6 and TRBJ2-1, with 9 nucleotides matching TRBD2. Source material: peripheral blood. The CDR3 region has the DNA TGTGCCAGCAGCATGGGCGGCGGGGGGGGCCCCTCCTACAATGAGCAGTTCTTC. Its translation: CASSMGGGGGPSYNEQFF.